This TCR beta chain is drawn from a study of OX40 agonist ivuxolimab in advanced cancers. Study-level background: All patients had ivuxolimab intravenously every 2 weeks at 0.01 to 10 mg/kg. Three patients, one with hepatocellular carcinoma and two with cutaneous melanoma, responded partially. Broader study findings: CD4+ and CD8+ T cells in blood underwent clonal expansion by week 6 at 0.1 to 3.0 mg/kg.

About this clone itself: What it recognizes is unknown.

The CDR3 is 15 amino acids. Germline CDR1 SGHAT, CDR2 FQNNGV. V lost 1 base to trimming and J lost 7 bases, with 14 bases between them. Clones were sequenced by immunoSEQ multiplex PCR, and TCRdb holds only the in-frame ones, with some missing. The sample contains roughly 76,000 clones, approximately 90% of which appear only once. People who had autoimmune disease history or systemic immunosuppression were excluded. This material consisted of CD4+ or CD8+ T cells sorted from blood, taken in a trial of the OX40 agonist ivuxolimab. The gene calls are TRBV11-2 and TRBJ1-3; D is uncertain. This receptor was identified in an adult with an advanced solid tumor such as melanoma, head and neck, liver or kidney cancer. Here the CDR3 DNA reads TGTGCCAGCAGCTTAGGCCTAGACTGGGCGAACACCATATATTTT. Amino acid sequence: CASSLGLDWANTIYF.